The clone carrying this T cell receptor (beta chain) was counted between two and nine times. The antigen remains undetermined. The TCR beta CDR3 regions underwent amplification using RNA transcripts as the source. HTBI primers drove first-round RT-PCR of the TCR CDR3. TCRdb processed the multiplex PCR reads anew with MiXCR; each CDR3 protein has one entry. The sample lists around 450,000 distinct CDR3 sequences, roughly 13% seen once, with roughly 4.8% in the top ten. This record comes from a study of T cells in Graves' hyperthyroidism and ophthalmopathy. Points from the study as a whole: Ophthalmopathy prediction by the model preceded onset by a median about 6.8 months.

The receptor was isolated from a woman younger than 30 with Graves' hyperthyroidism. Material for sequencing was blood.

CDR3 residues: CASSQEGGTNTGELFF. CDR3 coding DNA: TGCGCCAGCAGCCAAGAGGGAGGGACGAACACCGGGGAGCTGTTTTTT. This chain links TRBV4-1 with TRBJ2-2; 7 bases fit TRBD2. The J segment lost 0 bases and the V segment lost 0 bases, leaving 1 base of the junction unmatched. The CDR3 is made up of 16 amino acids. Germline CDR1 and CDR2: MGHRA and YSYEKL.